This TCR beta chain is drawn from a study of blood T cells in healthy people across ages. The V end was cut by 3 bases, the J end by 4 bases, with 12 bases between. The CDR3 extends over 14 amino acids. Healthy Caucasian individuals from Russia aged about 6 to 100 served as donors. The second PCR ran roughly 6 to 11 cycles with a sample-barcoded 5' primer and J-beta primers. MiXCR, applied by TCRdb to the 5' RACE reads, yields one record per CDR3 protein. The repertoire has hundreds of thousands of distinct CDR3 sequences, more than 40% of them found once; the top ten carry around 21%. The chain links TRBV12-3 or TRBV12-4 to TRBJ1-1, with D perhaps TRBD1 (5 bases). Sequencing was carried out using blood. The sequence was obtained from a man aged 60-69 years in good health. This chain's CDR3 is CASSFGGWATEAFF. The CDR3 DNA follows: TGTGCCAGCAGTTTTGGGGGGTGGGCCACTGAAGCTTTCTTT.